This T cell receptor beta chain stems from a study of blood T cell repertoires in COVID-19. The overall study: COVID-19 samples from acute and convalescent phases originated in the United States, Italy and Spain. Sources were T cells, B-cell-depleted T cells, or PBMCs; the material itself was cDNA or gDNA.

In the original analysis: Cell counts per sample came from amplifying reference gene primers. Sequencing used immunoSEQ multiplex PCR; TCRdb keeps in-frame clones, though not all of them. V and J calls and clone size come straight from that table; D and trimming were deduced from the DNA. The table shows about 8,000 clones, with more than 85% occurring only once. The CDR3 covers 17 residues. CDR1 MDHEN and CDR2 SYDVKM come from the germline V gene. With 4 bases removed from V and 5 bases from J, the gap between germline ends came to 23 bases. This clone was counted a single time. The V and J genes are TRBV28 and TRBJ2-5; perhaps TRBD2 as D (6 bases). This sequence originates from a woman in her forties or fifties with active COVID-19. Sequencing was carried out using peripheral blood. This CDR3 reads CASSSLGLEGPVETQYF. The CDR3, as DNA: TGTGCCAGCAGTTCCCTCGGCTTGGAGGGCCCCGTGGAGACCCAGTACTTC.